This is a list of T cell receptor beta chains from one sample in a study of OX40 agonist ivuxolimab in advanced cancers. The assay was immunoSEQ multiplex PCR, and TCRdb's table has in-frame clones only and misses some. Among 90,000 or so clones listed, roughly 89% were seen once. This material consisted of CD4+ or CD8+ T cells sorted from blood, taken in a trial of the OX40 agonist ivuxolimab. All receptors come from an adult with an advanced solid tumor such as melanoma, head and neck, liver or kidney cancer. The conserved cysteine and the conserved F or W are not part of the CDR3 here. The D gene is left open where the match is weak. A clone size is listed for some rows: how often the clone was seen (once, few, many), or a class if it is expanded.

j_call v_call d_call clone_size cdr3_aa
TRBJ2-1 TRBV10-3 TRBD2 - AITRLAGVSYNEQF
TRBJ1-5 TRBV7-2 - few ASSPGEGNQPQH
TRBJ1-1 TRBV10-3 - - AISGDRTEAF
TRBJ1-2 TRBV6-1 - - ASSESAGPYGYT
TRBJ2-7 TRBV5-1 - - ASSSLGGFRMGYEQY
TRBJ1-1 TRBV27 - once ASSLIMNTEAF
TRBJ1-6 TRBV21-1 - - ANKQGANSPLH
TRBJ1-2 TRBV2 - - ASSEGRGTEANYGYT
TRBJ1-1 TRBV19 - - ASSGPFEV
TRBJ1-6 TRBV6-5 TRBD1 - ASSFTGENSPLH
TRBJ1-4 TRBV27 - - ASSQVTADEKLF
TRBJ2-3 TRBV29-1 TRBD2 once SVGTSGGEGTDTQY
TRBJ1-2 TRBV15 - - ATSRGGGYGYT
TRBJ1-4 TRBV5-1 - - ASSPRGQDVNEKLF
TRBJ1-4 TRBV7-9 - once ASHRGVSNEKLF
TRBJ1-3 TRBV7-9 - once ASSSKNGESGNTIY
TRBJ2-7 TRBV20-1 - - SAGQFYEQY
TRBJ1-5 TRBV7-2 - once ASSGGTYNQPQH
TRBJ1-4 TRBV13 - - ASSLRPSTNEKLF
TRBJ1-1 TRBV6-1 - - ASTATPYTEAF
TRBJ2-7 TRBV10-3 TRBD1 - AISYQGAYEQY
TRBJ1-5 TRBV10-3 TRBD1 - AISRDTGDGQPQH
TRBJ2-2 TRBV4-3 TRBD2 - ASSQEASGLTASNTGELF
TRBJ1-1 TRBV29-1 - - SVDSRKNTEAF
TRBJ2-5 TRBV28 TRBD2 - ASSFLAGGGETQY
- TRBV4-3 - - ASSQGNSYEQY
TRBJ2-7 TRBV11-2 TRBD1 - ASSFQTGTGGEQY
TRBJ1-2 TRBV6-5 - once ASSSPLDVRGYT
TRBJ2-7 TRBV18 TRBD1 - ASSPGGQSSYEQY
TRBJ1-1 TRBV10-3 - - AISELGVGGQNTEAF
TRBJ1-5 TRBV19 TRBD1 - ASSIPRGQGAQPQH
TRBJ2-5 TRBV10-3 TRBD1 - AIGQAQETQY
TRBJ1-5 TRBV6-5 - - ASIFGYSNQPQH
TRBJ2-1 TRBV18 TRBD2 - ASRDSSGSEQF
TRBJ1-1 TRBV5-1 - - ASSLDRENTEAF
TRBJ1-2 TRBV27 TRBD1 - ASSSYRQGPGGYT
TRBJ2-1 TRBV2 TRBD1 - ASSLGTGEF
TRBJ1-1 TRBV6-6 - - ASSYSLGGTEAF
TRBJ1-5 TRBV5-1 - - ASEGGMEVFQPQH
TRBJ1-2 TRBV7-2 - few ASSGASDYGYT
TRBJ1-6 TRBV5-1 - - ASSQKGWGSPLH
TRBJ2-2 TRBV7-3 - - ASSLRAGPNTGELF
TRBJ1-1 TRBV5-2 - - ASSLSQWGEMNTEAF
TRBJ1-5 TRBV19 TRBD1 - ASKDGNRGPNQPQH
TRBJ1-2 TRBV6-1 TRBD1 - ASMRGQGGYGYT
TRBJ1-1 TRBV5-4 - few ASSLVFSSEAF
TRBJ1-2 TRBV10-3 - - AISDLGQPTTHWGYT
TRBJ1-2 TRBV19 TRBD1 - ASSTTYRGNYGYT
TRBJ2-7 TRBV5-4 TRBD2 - ASSPGVGEGYEQY